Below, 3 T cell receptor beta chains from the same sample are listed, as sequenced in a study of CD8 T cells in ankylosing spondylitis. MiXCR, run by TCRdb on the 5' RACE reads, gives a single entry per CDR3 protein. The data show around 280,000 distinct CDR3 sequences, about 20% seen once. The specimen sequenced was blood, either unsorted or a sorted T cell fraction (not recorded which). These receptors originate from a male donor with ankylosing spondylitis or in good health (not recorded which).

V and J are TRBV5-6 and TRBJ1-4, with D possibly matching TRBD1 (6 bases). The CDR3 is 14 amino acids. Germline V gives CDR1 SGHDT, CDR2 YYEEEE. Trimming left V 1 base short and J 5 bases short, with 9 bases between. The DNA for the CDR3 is TGTGCCAGCAGCTTGCAGGGGATGAATGAAAAACTGTTTTTT. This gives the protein CASSLQGMNEKLFF.

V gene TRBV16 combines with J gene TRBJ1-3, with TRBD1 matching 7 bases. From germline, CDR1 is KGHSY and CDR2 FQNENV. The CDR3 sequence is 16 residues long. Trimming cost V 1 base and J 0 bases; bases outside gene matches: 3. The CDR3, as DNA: TGTGCCAGCAGCCAATGGGGACAGCTCTCTGGAAACACCATATATTTT. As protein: CASSQWGQLSGNTIYF.

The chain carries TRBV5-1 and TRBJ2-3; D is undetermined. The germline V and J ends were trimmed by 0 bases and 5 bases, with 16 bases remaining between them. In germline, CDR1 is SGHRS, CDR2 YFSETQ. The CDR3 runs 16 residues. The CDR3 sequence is CASSLGRSAAKDTQYF. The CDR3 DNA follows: TGCGCCAGCAGCTTGGGGCGGTCGGCGGCCAAAGATACGCAGTATTTT.